This T cell receptor beta chain originates from a study of identical twins. Healthy Caucasians made up all donors. This clonotype was detected many times. TCRdb redid the calling of the 5' RACE reads with MiXCR, one entry per CDR3 protein. The sample shows a few hundred thousand distinct CDR3 sequences, under 12% of them seen only once. The V gene lost 3 bases and the J gene lost 4 bases, with 23 bases spanning the gap. The CDR3 spans 17 residues. Germline V gene sequence: CDR1 SGHRS, CDR2 YFSETQ. The rearrangement joins TRBV5-1 to TRBJ2-7; D may be TRBD2 (6 bases). This sequence originates from a middle-aged man in good health. Sequenced sample: memory T cells sorted from blood. CDR3 sequence reads: CASSSTSKGGAGYEQYF. In nucleotides, the CDR3 is TGCGCCAGCAGCTCCACCTCAAAAGGAGGGGCAGGGTACGAGCAGTACTTC. Based on the CDR3 plus reference TRBV5-1 and TRBJ2-7, the full variable domain is KAGVTQTPRYLIKTRGQQVTLSCSPISGHRSVSWYQQTPGQGLQFLFEYFSETQRNKGNFPGRFSGRQFSNSRSEMNVSTLELGDSALYLCASSSTSKGGAGYEQYFGPGTRLTVT.